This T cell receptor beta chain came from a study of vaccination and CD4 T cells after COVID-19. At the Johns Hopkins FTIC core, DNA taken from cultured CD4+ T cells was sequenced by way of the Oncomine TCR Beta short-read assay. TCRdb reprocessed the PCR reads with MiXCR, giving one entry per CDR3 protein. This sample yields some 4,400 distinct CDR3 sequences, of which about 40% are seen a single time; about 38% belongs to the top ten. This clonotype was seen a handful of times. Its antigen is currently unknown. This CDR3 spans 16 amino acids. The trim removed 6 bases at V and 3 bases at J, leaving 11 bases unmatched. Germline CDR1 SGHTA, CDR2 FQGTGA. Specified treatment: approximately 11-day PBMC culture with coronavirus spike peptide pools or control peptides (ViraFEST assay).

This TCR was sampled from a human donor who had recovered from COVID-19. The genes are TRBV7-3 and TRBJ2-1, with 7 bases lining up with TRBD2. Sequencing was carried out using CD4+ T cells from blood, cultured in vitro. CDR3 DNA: TGTGCCAGCAGTCGCGGACTAGACTGGGGCTACAATGAGCAGTTCTTC. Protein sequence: CASSRGLDWGYNEQFF.